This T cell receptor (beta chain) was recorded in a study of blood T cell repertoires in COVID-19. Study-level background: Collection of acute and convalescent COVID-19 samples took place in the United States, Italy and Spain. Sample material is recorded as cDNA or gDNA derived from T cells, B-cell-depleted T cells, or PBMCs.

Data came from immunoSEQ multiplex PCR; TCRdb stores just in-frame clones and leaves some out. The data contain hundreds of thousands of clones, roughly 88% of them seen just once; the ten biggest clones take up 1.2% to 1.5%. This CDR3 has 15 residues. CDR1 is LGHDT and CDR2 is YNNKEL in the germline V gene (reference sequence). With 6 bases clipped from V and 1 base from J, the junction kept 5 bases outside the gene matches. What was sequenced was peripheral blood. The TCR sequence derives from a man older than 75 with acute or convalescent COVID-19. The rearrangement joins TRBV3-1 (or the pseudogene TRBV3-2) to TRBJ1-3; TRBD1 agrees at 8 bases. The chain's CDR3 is CASRDRGVSGNTIYF. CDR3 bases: TGTGCCAGCAGAGACAGGGGTGTTTCTGGAAACACCATATATTTT.